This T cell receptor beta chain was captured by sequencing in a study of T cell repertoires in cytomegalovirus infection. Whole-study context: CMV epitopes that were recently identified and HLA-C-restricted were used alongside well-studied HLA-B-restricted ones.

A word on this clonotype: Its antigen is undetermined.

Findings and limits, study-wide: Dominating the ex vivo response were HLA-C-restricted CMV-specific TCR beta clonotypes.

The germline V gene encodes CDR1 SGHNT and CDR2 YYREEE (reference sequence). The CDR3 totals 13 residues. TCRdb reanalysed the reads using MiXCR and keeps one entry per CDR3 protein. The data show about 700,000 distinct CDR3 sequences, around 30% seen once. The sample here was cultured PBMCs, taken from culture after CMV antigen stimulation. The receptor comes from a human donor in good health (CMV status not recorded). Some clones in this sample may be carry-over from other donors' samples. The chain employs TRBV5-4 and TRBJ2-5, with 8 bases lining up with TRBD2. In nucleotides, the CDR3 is TGTGCGACCAGGGCGGGGGGCGAAGAGACCCAGTACTTC. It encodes CATRAGGEETQYF.